These 17 T cell receptor beta chains originate from one sample sequenced in a study of chemoradiotherapy in HPV16-positive cancers. Profiled with immunoSEQ multiplex PCR; TCRdb holds only in-frame clones, not every one. Of 4,000 to 5,000 clones detected, roughly 79% appear once; the ten largest clones hold approximately 4.7%. The sequenced sample was tumor tissue, obtained from a patient who underwent chemoradiotherapy. The receptors were gathered from a human donor with HPV-associated anogenital cancer.

This clone was seen more than once but under ten times. This chain's CDR3 is CASSPSADTQYF. CDR3 coding DNA: TGTGCCAGCAGTCCGAGCGCCGATACGCAGTATTTT. The chain joins TRBV6-6 to TRBJ2-3; no firm D call. Trimming pared 5 bases from V and 6 bases from J, leaving 9 bases between. The CDR3 runs 12 residues. CDR1 is MNHNY, CDR2 SVGAGI, per germline (reference sequence).

The V and J genes are TRBV7-2 and TRBJ1-2, with D possibly being TRBD1 (5 bases). This CDR3 comprises 13 residues. Trimming took off 6 bases at V and 3 bases at J, with 11 bases between the two ends. CDR1 SGHTA and CDR2 FQGNSA come from the germline V gene. Here the CDR3 DNA reads TGTGCCAGCAGTTCAGGGCGGCACTATGGCTACACCTTC. This sequence encodes CASSSGRHYGYTF.

The chain carries TRBV7-9 and TRBJ2-1; tentatively, D is TRBD1 (5 bases). V was shortened by 5 bases and J by 9 bases, with 8 bases between the two germline ends. Germline V gene data show CDR1 as SEHNR and CDR2 as FQNEAQ (reference sequence). The CDR3 contains 11 residues. In nucleotides, the CDR3 is TGTGCCAGCAGCCCAGGGTCTGAGCAGTTCTTC. This codes for CASSPGSEQFF.

V gene TRBV23-1 combines with J gene TRBJ2-6; unclear D gene. TRBV23-1 is an ORF; its function is uncertain. This CDR3 comprises 18 residues. The V end lost 5 bases, the J end lost 5 bases, and 22 bases lay between the germline ends. CDR3 region: CASSGGLLRQSRANVLTF. Written as DNA, the CDR3 is TGCGCCAGCAGTGGTGGTTTGCTACGCCAAAGTCGGGCCAACGTCCTGACTTTC.

This clone was recorded only once. V usage is TRBV6-5 and J usage is TRBJ1-6, with D unresolved. CDR1 and CDR2 from the germline V gene are MNHEY and SVGAGI. V was cut by 2 bases and J by 7 bases, with 15 bases left in between. The CDR3 runs 16 residues. CDR3 nucleotides: TGTGCCAGCAGTTACGGGTTCCAGGAATACAATTCACCCCTCCACTTT. Amino acid sequence: CASSYGFQEYNSPLHF.

The chain recombines TRBV12-5 with TRBJ1-3; 9 bases map to TRBD1. The CDR3 extends over 16 amino acids. Germline V lookup: CDR1 LGHNT, CDR2 FRNRAP. Trimming removed 5 bases from V and 3 bases from J; junction bases left unmatched: 8. The CDR3 loop reads CASGTGGTGSGNTIYF. DNA of the CDR3: TGTGCTAGTGGTACGGGAGGGACAGGGAGTGGAAACACCATATATTTT.

V and J are TRBV11-3 and TRBJ1-2; no definite D call. The CDR3 totals 15 residues. Deletions cut 2 bases from V and 1 base from J, with 11 bases between. The germline CDR1 and CDR2 sequences are SGHNT and YENEEA. CDR3 sequence: CASSLSEGFNYGYTF. CDR3 bases: TGTGCCAGCAGCTTATCTGAGGGATTTAACTATGGCTACACCTTC.

This clone has a handful of counts. The chain is built from TRBV7-7 and TRBJ2-7, with D unresolved. CDR3 length: 13 residues. V gave up 0 bases and J gave up 7 bases, with 10 bases separating them. Germline V CDR1 and CDR2: SSHAT, FNYEAQ (reference sequence). The CDR3 reads CASSLAGQWEQYF. CDR3 DNA: TGTGCCAGCAGCTTAGCAGGGCAGTGGGAGCAGTACTTC. Supplemented by reference TRBV7-7 and TRBJ2-7, the full variable domain reads GAGVSQSPRYKVTKRGQDVTLRCDPISSHATLYWYQQALGQGPEFLTYFNYEAQPDKSGLPSDRFSAERPEGSISTLTIQRTEQRDSAMYRCASSLAGQWEQYFGPGTRLTVT.

The chain recombines TRBV9 with TRBJ2-2; TRBD1 matches at 7 bases. The junction had 1 base not matched to a gene; V was cut back by 2 bases and J by 0 bases. CDR3 size: 15 residues. Germline assignment: CDR1 SGDLS and CDR2 YYNGEE. CDR3 DNA: TGTGCCAGCAGCGTGGGACAGTCGAACACCGGGGAGCTGTTTTTT. Protein sequence: CASSVGQSNTGELFF.

The chain couples TRBV2 to TRBJ2-7, with 7 bases identical to TRBD2. Per the germline V gene, CDR1 is SNHLY and CDR2 is FYNNEI. CDR3 length: 14 amino acids. V trimming: 6 bases; J trimming: 4 bases; junction bases outside the gene matches: 9. The CDR3 DNA is TGTGCCAGCAGCGTACGGGGAGGGCTTTACGAGCAGTACTTC. Encoded protein: CASSVRGGLYEQYF.

This clone has more than one count but fewer than ten. Here the CDR3 DNA reads TGTGCCAGCAGCTCGGGACAGGGCGGTAAGCAGTACTTC. This sequence encodes CASSSGQGGKQYF. The chain has TRBV5-6 and TRBJ2-7; 9 nucleotides match TRBD1. There are 13 residues in the CDR3. With V trimmed by 3 bases and J by 8 bases, 6 bases remained unmatched. Germline V lookup: CDR1 SGHDT, CDR2 YYEEEE.

The J gene is TRBJ2-5, the V gene TRBV19, with 13 bases aligning to TRBD2. V dropped 7 bases and J dropped 5; count of bases not matched to a gene: 7. This CDR3 region has 15 residues. Germline CDR1 reads LNHDA; CDR2 reads SQIVND (reference sequence). The DNA for the CDR3 is TGTGCCAGTACCACTAGCGGGAGGGTGGGGGAGACCCAGTACTTC. It encodes CASTTSGRVGETQYF.

V usage is TRBV10-1 and J usage is TRBJ1-6; 10 bases line up with TRBD1. CDR3 length: 15 residues. Germline V lookup: CDR1 WNHNN, CDR2 SYGVQD (reference sequence). Trimming at V came to 6 bases and at J to 1 base, leaving 0 bases not matched to a gene. CDR3 sequence: CASRGQGSYNSPLHF. CDR3 nucleotide sequence: TGCGCCAGCAGGGGACAGGGGTCCTATAATTCACCCCTCCACTTT.

The CDR3 bases are TGCAGCGTTGTTCTATACAGCACAAACACTGAAGCTTTCTTT. It specifies CSVVLYSTNTEAFF. The genes are TRBV29-1 and TRBJ1-1; D is unresolved. The CDR3 is made up of 14 amino acids. V lost 4 bases and J 2 bases, leaving 14 bases between the germline ends. Germline lookup yields CDR1 SQVTM and CDR2 ANQGSEA.

V is TRBV10-3 and J is TRBJ2-7, with D tentatively TRBD2 (5 bases). The CDR3 sequence is 15 residues long. The V end was cut by 2 bases, the J end by 2 bases, with 13 bases between. The germline CDR1 and CDR2 sequences are ENHRY and SYGVKD. CDR3 sequence: CAISEAGGLTYEQYF. CDR3 in DNA: TGTGCCATCAGTGAGGCAGGAGGCCTCACCTACGAGCAGTACTTC.

The chain has TRBV5-1 and TRBJ1-3; 7 bases are shared with TRBD1. This CDR3 has 17 amino acids. The germline V gene has CDR1 SGHRS and CDR2 YFSETQ. J gave up 0 bases and V 2 bases, and 8 bases lay outside the gene matches. The CDR3 DNA follows: TGCGCCAGCAGCTTCCTCGGGGACAGCCTCTCTGGAAACACCATATATTTT. Translation gives CASSFLGDSLSGNTIYF.

The V call is TRBV6-5, the J call TRBJ1-4; weak D call: TRBD1 (5 bases). The V end lost 0 bases, the J end lost 8 bases, and 13 bases lay between the germline ends. The CDR3 runs 15 residues. CDR1 is MNHEY and CDR2 is SVGAGI in the germline V gene. The CDR3 nucleotides are TGTGCCAGCAGTTACTCGGGGGACTTAGGGGAAAAACTGTTTTTT. Amino acid sequence: CASSYSGDLGEKLFF.